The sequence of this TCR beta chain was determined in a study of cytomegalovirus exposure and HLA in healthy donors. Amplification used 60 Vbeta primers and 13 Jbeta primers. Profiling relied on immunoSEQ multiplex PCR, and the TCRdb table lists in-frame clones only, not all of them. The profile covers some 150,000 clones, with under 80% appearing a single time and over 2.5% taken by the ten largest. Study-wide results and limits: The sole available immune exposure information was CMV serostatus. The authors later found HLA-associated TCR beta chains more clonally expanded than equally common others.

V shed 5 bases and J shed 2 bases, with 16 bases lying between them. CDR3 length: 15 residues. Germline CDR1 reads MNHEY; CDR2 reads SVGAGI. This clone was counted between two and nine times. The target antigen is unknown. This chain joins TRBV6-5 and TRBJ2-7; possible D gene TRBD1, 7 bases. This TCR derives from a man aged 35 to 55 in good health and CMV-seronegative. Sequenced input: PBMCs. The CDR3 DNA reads TGTGCCAGCAGTGGCGGGAACAGGGGTACCTACGAGCAGTACTTC. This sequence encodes CASSGGNRGTYEQYF.